These T cell receptor beta chains were read from a single sample in a study of immune characterization of retroperitoneal liposarcoma. Each CDR3 protein is one row after TCRdb ran MiXCR on the PCR reads. The sample lists about 11,000 distinct CDR3 sequences, 22% occurring once. Input material: blood. The receptors stem from a female donor with retroperitoneal liposarcoma. Both conserved end residues are part of each CDR3. A D gene is named only where the DNA matches it firmly. Part of the rows lack a size; the others show once, few, many or a class for expanded clones.

cdr3_length j_call clone_size v_call d_call cdr3_nt cdr3_aa
13 TRBJ2-5 many TRBV10-1 . TGCGCCTCCTACCGCTTCGGGAGTGAGACCCAGTACTTC CASYRFGSETQYF
19 TRBJ2-5 . TRBV4-3 . TGCGCCAGCAGCCAAGACTGGCCTCCCCTGCCGAAGGAGGGGGAGACCCAGTACTTC CASSQDWPPLPKEGETQYF
14 TRBJ1-1 . TRBV19 . TGTGCCAGTAGTATCAAGACAGGAGACAGTGAAGCTTTCTTT CASSIKTGDSEAFF
14 TRBJ1-1 . TRBV6-6 . TGTGCCAGCAGTTACCACGGTTTGAACACTGAAGCTTTCTTT CASSYHGLNTEAFF
14 TRBJ2-3 . TRBV6-1 . TGTGCCAGCAGTAGGCGACAGAGCACAGATACGCAGTATTTT CASSRRQSTDTQYF
13 TRBJ2-7 . TRBV27 . TGTGCCAGCAGACAGGGACCGTCCTACGAGCAGTACTTC CASRQGPSYEQYF
14 TRBJ2-1 medium-sized TRBV11-2 . TGTGCCAGCAGCCCCCGGGGCGTCAGCGATGAGCAGTTCTTC CASSPRGVSDEQFF
17 TRBJ2-4 medium-sized TRBV27 TRBD2 TGTGCCAGCAGTTTATACGGGACTAGCCTAGCCAAAAACATTCAGTACTTC CASSLYGTSLAKNIQYF
19 TRBJ2-1 once TRBV6-6 . TGTGCCAGCACTACGGGCCCCGGGACAGGTATGGGGTGGGACTACGAGCAGTTCTTC CASTTGPGTGMGWDYEQFF
13 TRBJ2-3 . TRBV11-2 . TGTGCCAGCAGCTTGGGTAGAAGAGATACGCAGTATTTT CASSLGRRDTQYF
15 TRBJ2-5 . TRBV6-1 TRBD1 TGTGCCAGCACCCTCTCGTCGACAGGGGGCAAGACCCAGTACTTC CASTLSSTGGKTQYF
13 TRBJ2-3 medium-sized TRBV12-3/TRBV12-4 . TGTGCCAGCAGCCCACCTAGCACAGATACGCAGTATTTT CASSPPSTDTQYF
18 TRBJ2-5 few TRBV7-8 TRBD2 TGTGCCAGCAGCTTGGTAGCGGGAGGGGGGCCATCAATGGGGACCCAGTACTTC CASSLVAGGGPSMGTQYF
12 TRBJ1-2 few TRBV3-1 TRBD1 TGTGCCAGCCGACAGGGCAGCTATGGCTACACCTTC CASRQGSYGYTF
13 TRBJ2-7 . TRBV27 TRBD1 TGTGCCACCGGACAGGGGGCGCTTTACGAGCAGTACTTC CATGQGALYEQYF
19 TRBJ2-5 . TRBV4-1 TRBD2 TGCGCCAGCAGCCAAAGACTAGCGGGAGGGTTTTTTGACCAAGAGACCCAGTACTTC CASSQRLAGGFFDQETQYF
15 TRBJ2-7 many TRBV10-2 TRBD2 TGCGCCAGCAGTGAGCCTCCGGGACTAGCCTACGAGCAGTACTTC CASSEPPGLAYEQYF
14 TRBJ2-1 few TRBV27 . TGTGCCAGCAGTTTTCCAGGGCTCAACAATGAGCAGTTCTTC CASSFPGLNNEQFF
15 TRBJ2-1 . TRBV5-1 TRBD1 TGCGCCAGCAGCAGGACAGGGTCTTCCTACAATGAGCAGTTCTTC CASSRTGSSYNEQFF
14 TRBJ2-3 medium-sized TRBV7-2 . TGTGCCAGCAGCTTAACTAGACTCACAGATACGCAGTATTTT CASSLTRLTDTQYF
16 TRBJ2-7 few TRBV12-3/TRBV12-4 TRBD2 TGTGCCAGCAGTCCCACGACTAGCGGGAGGTTATACGAGCAGTACTTC CASSPTTSGRLYEQYF
17 TRBJ2-6 . TRBV7-4 . TGTGTCAGCAGCTTAAATCGCGGGGACACTGGGGCCAACGTCCTGACTTTC CVSSLNRGDTGANVLTF
15 TRBJ2-1 . TRBV6-4 TRBD2 TGTGCCAGCAGTCCTAGCGGGGAGCCATACAATGAGCAGTTCTTC CASSPSGEPYNEQFF
13 TRBJ1-6 . TRBV12-3/TRBV12-4 . TGTGCCAGCAGTTTAGACAGGGCTTCACCCCTCCACTTT CASSLDRASPLHF
15 TRBJ1-6 . TRBV4-1 . TGCGCCAGCAGCCAAGATCTCGGTTTAGGTTCACCCCTCCACTTT CASSQDLGLGSPLHF
15 TRBJ1-1 . TRBV5-1 . TGCGCCAGCAGCAACGACGGATTAGGGCGCACTGAAGCTTTCTTT CASSNDGLGRTEAFF
16 TRBJ2-1 . TRBV7-8 TRBD1 TGTGCCAGCAGCACCCGACAGGGAAGGACCTACAATGAGCAGTTCTTC CASSTRQGRTYNEQFF
15 TRBJ2-7 few TRBV5-1 . TGCGCCAGCAGCTTAGGGGGACTACCCTCCTACGAGCAGTACTTC CASSLGGLPSYEQYF
17 TRBJ2-2 medium-sized TRBV10-1 TRBD2 TGCGCCAGCAGTGAGTCCCCTTGGAGCGGGAGCACCGGGGAGCTGTTTTTT CASSESPWSGSTGELFF
16 TRBJ2-2 . TRBV19 . TGTGCCAGTAGTAAGCGAAGAGGGGAGAACACCGGGGAGCTGTTTTTT CASSKRRGENTGELFF
13 TRBJ2-1 medium-sized TRBV24-1 . TGTGCCACCAGTGATCCGTCTAGGGGTGAGCAGTTCTTC CATSDPSRGEQFF